The clone carrying this T cell receptor (beta chain) occurred many times. Its antigen is undetermined. The source of the sample is a study of naive and memory T cell subsets. Both TRBC1 and TRBC2 were covered by a beta constant-region primer of two equimolar oligonucleotides. Ligation attached a single-stranded oligonucleotide with a 12-nucleotide UMI and the SP2 primer to the cDNA 3' end. Each CDR3 protein is one row after TCRdb ran MiXCR on the UMI-ligation and nested PCR reads. The sample shows 120,000 to 150,000 distinct CDR3 sequences, about a sixth of them seen only once. Study results and caveats: RNA-based TCR counts may shift with T cell activation and differentiation. There was no ground truth to check naive and memory subset results.

The ends lost 3 bases at V and 3 bases at J; junction bases unmatched: 5. The germline V gene encodes CDR1 MNHEY and CDR2 SVGAGI. This CDR3 region has 14 residues. This clonotype originated in a human donor in good health. This chain links TRBV6-5 with TRBJ2-7, with 7 bases lining up with TRBD1. Sequences were obtained from naive CD4+ T cells from blood. The CDR3: CASSYYRGNYEQYF. The DNA for the CDR3 is TGTGCCAGCAGTTATTACAGGGGAAACTACGAGCAGTACTTC.